Listed below are T cell receptor beta chains from one sample, sequenced in a study of T-cell reconstitution after alpha-beta-depleted transplantation in children. TCRdb redid the calling of the PCR reads with MiXCR, one entry per CDR3 protein. The sample records about 440,000 distinct CDR3 sequences, approximately 41% being singletons. The specimen was PBMCs, collected before TCRalphabeta/CD19-depleted stem cell transplant. These receptors came from a girl aged 2 to 9 with aplastic anemia, due to receive a stem cell transplant. Each CDR3 is given with its conserved first and last residue. A D gene is named only where the DNA matches it firmly. Where a row states a size, it is once, few, many or the class of an expanded clone; other rows omit it.

d_gene,abundance,v_gene,j_gene,CDR3aa,CDR3nt
.,few,TRBV7-9,TRBJ1-2,CASSNKQGANYGYTF,TGTGCCAGCAGCAATAAGCAAGGGGCTAACTATGGCTACACCTTC
TRBD2,few,TRBV7-2,TRBJ2-5,CASSLGLAGEATQYF,TGTGCCAGCAGCTTAGGACTAGCGGGAGAAGCGACCCAGTACTTC
.,once,TRBV19,TRBJ1-1,CASSISRNTEAFF,TGTGCCAGTAGTATCTCCAGGAACACTGAAGCTTTCTTT
.,once,TRBV28,TRBJ2-3,CASSPSFLDTQYF,TGTGCCAGCAGTCCCTCCTTTCTAGATACGCAGTATTTT
TRBD2,once,TRBV12-3/TRBV12-4,TRBJ2-3,CASSPGGAGDTQYF,TGTGCCAGCAGTCCCGGGGGGGCAGGAGATACGCAGTATTTT
.,.,TRBV2,TRBJ2-7,CASLGNAASYEQCF,TGTGCCAGCCTGGGCAATGCGGCCTCCTACGAGCAGTGCTTC
.,.,TRBV5-1,TRBJ1-1,CASSLAGLEAFF,TGCGCCAGCAGCTTGGCGGGCCTTGAAGCTTTCTTT
.,many,TRBV12-3/TRBV12-4,TRBJ1-5,CASSLMGGSDQPQHF,TGTGCCAGCAGCTTAATGGGGGGGTCAGATCAGCCCCAGCATTTT
TRBD1,.,TRBV7-8,TRBJ2-3,CASSLTRPRTGGSTDTQYF,TGTGCCAGCAGCTTAACTAGACCTAGGACAGGGGGCAGCACAGATACGCAGTATTTT
.,.,TRBV20-1,TRBJ2-3,CSANEGSTDTQYF,TGCAGTGCTAATGAGGGGAGCACAGATACGCAGTATTTT
.,.,TRBV19,TRBJ2-7,CASSIGSPYEQYF,TGTGCCAGTAGTATCGGATCCCCCTACGAGCAGTACTTC
.,many,TRBV12-3/TRBV12-4,TRBJ2-7,CASSLGPAAEQYF,TGTGCCAGCAGTTTAGGTCCCGCCGCCGAGCAGTACTTC
.,many,TRBV20-1,TRBJ1-1,CSASQGVNTEAFF,TGCAGTGCTTCCCAAGGGGTGAACACTGAAGCTTTCTTT
.,.,TRBV28,TRBJ2-5,CASSLFYTGETQYF,TGTGCCAGCAGTTTATTCTACACGGGAGAGACCCAGTACTTC
TRBD1,.,TRBV9,TRBJ2-1,CASSVGDRGNEQFF,TGTGCCAGCAGCGTAGGGGACAGGGGCAATGAGCAGTTCTTC
TRBD1,.,TRBV6-2/TRBV6-3,TRBJ2-7,CASSYRQGPSYEQYF,TGTGCCAGCAGTTACCGACAGGGGCCCTCCTACGAGCAGTACTTC
.,.,TRBV5-8,TRBJ2-4,CASSPGQRIAKNIQYF,TGTGCCAGCAGCCCCGGACAGAGGATAGCCAAAAACATTCAGTACTTC
TRBD1,.,TRBV12-3/TRBV12-4,TRBJ1-5,CASSSRRDRRSQPQHF,TGTGCCAGCAGTTCCCGCCGGGACAGGAGATCTCAGCCCCAGCATTTT
TRBD1,many,TRBV7-2,TRBJ1-5,CASSLGGQRGQPQHF,TGTGCCAGCAGCTTAGGGGGACAGAGGGGACAGCCCCAGCATTTT
.,many,TRBV20-1,TRBJ1-2,CSARVQAAYGYTF,TGCAGCGCACGGGTGCAGGCAGCCTATGGCTACACCTTC
.,.,TRBV29-1,TRBJ1-2,CSAIPTDNYGYTF,TGCAGCGCTATCCCGACAGATAACTATGGCTACACCTTC
.,.,TRBV6-5,TRBJ2-7,CASSYSIVYSGNEQYF,TGTGCCAGCAGTTACTCGATCGTCTATTCAGGGAACGAGCAGTACTTC
.,.,TRBV20-1,TRBJ2-2,CSASGLAGVNTGELFF,TGCAGTGCTAGCGGTCTGGCAGGCGTCAACACCGGGGAGCTGTTTTTT
.,.,TRBV29-1,TRBJ2-7,CSAAPSTRVGDEQYF,TGCAGCGCCGCCCCCTCGACGCGAGTCGGAGACGAGCAGTACTTC
.,.,TRBV11-2,TRBJ1-1,CASSYYPEGHTEAFF,TGTGCCAGCAGCTACTACCCTGAAGGACACACTGAAGCTTTCTTT
.,few,TRBV11-2,TRBJ1-5,CASSQRAGNNQPQHF,TGTGCCAGCAGTCAGCGGGCGGGGAACAATCAGCCCCAGCATTTT
.,.,TRBV20-1,TRBJ2-3,CSASVSQPRATDTQYF,TGCAGTGCTAGCGTTTCCCAGCCCCGTGCCACAGATACGCAGTATTTT
.,few,TRBV5-1,TRBJ2-1,CASSLGWVNEQFF,TGCGCCAGCAGCTTGGGTTGGGTGAATGAGCAGTTCTTC
TRBD1,many,TRBV5-1,TRBJ2-5,CASSLDGTAQETQYF,TGCGCCAGCAGCTTGGACGGGACAGCCCAAGAGACCCAGTACTTC
TRBD1,.,TRBV5-1,TRBJ1-1,CASSFGDSPVTEAFF,TGCGCCAGCAGCTTTGGGGACAGCCCCGTCACTGAAGCTTTCTTT
TRBD2,many,TRBV4-1,TRBJ2-1,CASSPGRMEREGSEQFF,TGCGCCAGCAGCCCCGGGCGGATGGAGCGGGAGGGCAGTGAGCAGTTCTTC